The 3 T cell receptor beta chains given below trace back to one sample, sequenced in a study of CD4 T cells in relation to SARS-CoV-2 and coronaviruses (dated by TCRdb to the early 2020s). CD4+ T cells from unexposed donors were collected before the COVID-19 pandemic (2011-2018). After approximately 11 days of culture, CD4+ T cells were isolated with the EasySep CD4+ T cell isolation kit. Receptors were amplified or captured by the immunoSEQ multiplex PCR assay. Imported from immuneACCESS, the table was reduced by TCRdb to in-frame sequences with V and J called. These copies leave out some clones; in studies compared against another copy, an unresolved V gene accounts for under half, and the cause of the remainder is not known. The sample table records more than 20,000 clones; 76% of these occur just once. Clones ranked in the top ten supply roughly 17% of the sample. The antigens for these receptors are not known.

Sequences were obtained from CD4+ T cells from PBMCs, cultured in vitro. Receptors were obtained from a human donor in good health.

V gene TRBV30 combines with J gene TRBJ1-3; possibly TRBD1 for D (5 bases). Germline V gene sequence: CDR1 GTSNPN, CDR2 SVGIG (reference sequence). The CDR3 is made up of 14 amino acids. Trimming took off 2 bases at V and 3 bases at J, with 11 bases between the two ends. In DNA, the CDR3 is TGTGCCTGGAGTAGGGGCACAATTGGAAACACCATATATTTT. Protein product: CAWSRGTIGNTIYF.

This clone has only one observation. The chain employs TRBV6-1 and TRBJ2-7, with D perhaps assigned TRBD1 or TRBD2 (5 bases each). The ends were cut back, 4 bases at V and 5 bases at J, with 21 bases in the middle. This CDR3 is built from 16 residues. Germline loops: CDR1 MNHNS, CDR2 SASEGT. CDR3 sequence (DNA): TGTGCCAGCAGTGCAAGACCCGTTGTGGGACGGCACGAGCAGTACTTC. The encoded protein is CASSARPVVGRHEQYF.

This sequence joins TRBV7-9 and TRBJ2-1; possibly TRBD1 for D (5 bases). The CDR3 runs to 14 residues. Trimming pared 8 bases from V and 0 bases from J, leaving 11 bases between. Germline CDR1 and CDR2: SEHNR and FQNEAQ (reference sequence). The CDR3 DNA is TGTGCCAGCGTTACGCAGGGCTCCTACAATGAGCAGTTCTTC. It yields the protein CASVTQGSYNEQFF.